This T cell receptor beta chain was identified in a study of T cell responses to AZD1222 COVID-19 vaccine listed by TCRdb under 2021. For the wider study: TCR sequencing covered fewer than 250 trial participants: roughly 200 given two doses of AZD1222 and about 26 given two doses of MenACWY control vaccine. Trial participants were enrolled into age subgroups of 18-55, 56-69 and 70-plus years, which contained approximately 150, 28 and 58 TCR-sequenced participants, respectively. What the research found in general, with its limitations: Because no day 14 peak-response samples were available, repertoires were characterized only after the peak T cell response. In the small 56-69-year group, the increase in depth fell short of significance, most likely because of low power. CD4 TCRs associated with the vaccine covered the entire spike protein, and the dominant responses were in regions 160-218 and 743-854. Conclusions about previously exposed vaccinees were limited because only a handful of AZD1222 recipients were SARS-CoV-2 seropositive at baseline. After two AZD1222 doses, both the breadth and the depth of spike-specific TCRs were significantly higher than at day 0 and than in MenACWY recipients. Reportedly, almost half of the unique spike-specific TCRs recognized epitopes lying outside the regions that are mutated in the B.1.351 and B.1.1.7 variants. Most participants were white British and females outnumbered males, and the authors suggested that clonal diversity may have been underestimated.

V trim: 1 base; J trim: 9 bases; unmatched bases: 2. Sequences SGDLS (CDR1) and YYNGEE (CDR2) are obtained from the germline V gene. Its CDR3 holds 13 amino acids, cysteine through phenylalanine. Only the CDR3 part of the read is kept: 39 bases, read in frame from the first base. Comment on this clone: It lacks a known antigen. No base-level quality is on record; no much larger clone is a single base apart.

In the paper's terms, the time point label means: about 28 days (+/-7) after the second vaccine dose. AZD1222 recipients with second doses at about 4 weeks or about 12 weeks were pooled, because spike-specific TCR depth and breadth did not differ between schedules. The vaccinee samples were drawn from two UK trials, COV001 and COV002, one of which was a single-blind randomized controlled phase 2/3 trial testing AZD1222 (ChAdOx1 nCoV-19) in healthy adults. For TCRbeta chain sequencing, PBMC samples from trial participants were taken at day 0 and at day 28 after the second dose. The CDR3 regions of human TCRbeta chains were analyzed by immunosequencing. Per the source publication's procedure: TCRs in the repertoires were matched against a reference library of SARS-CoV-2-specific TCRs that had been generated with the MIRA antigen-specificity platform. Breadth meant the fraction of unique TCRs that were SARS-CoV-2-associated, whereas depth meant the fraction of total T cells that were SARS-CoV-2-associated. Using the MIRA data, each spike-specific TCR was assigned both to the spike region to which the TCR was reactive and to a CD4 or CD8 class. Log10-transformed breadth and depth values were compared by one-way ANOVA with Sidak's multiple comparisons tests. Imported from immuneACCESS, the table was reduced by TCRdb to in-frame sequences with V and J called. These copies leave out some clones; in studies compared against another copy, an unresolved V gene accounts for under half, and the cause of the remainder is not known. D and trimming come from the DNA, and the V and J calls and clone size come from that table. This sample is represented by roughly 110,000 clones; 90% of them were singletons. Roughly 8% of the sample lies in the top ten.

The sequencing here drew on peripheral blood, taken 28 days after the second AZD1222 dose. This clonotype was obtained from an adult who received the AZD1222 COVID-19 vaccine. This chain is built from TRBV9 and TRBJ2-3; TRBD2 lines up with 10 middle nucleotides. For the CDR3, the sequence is CASSVLAGETQYF. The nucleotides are TGTGCCAGCAGCGTACTAGCGGGGGAAACGCAGTATTTT. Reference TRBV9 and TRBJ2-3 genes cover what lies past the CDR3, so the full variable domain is DSGVTQTPKHLITATGQRVTLRCSPRSGDLSVYWYQQSLDQGLQFLIQYYNGEERAKGNILERFSAQQFPDLHSELNLSSLELGDSALYFCASSVLAGETQYFGPGTRLTVL.